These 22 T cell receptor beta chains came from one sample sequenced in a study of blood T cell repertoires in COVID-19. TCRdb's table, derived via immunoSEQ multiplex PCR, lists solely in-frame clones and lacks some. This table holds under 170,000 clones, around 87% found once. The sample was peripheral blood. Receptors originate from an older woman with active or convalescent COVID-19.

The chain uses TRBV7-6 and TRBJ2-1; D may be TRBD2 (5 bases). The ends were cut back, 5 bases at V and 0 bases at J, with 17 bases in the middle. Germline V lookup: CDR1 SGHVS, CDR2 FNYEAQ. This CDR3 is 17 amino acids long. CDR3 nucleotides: TGTGCCAGCAGCCCTCCCCACGGGGTGAGCTCCTACAATGAGCAGTTCTTC. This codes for CASSPPHGVSSYNEQFF.

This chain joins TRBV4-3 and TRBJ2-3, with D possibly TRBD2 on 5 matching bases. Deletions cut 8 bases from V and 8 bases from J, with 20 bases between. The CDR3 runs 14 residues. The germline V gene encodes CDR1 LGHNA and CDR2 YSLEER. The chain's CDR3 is CASSADSPPGTQYF. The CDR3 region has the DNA TGCGCCAGCTCCGCGGACTCCCCCCCTGGTACGCAGTATTTT.

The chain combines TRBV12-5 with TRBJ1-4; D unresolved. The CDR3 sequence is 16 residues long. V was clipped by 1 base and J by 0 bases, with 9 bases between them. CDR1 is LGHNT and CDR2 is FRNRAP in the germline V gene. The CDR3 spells CASGLGQVSTNEKLFF. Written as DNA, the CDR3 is TGTGCTAGTGGTTTGGGTCAGGTTTCAACTAATGAAAAACTGTTTTTT.

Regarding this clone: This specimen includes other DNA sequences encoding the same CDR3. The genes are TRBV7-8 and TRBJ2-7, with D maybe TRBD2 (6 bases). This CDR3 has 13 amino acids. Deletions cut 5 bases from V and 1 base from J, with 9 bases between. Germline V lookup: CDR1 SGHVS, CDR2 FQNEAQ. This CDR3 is CASSPRGSYEQYF. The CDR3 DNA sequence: TGTGCCAGCAGCCCGCGGGGTTCCTACGAGCAGTACTTC.

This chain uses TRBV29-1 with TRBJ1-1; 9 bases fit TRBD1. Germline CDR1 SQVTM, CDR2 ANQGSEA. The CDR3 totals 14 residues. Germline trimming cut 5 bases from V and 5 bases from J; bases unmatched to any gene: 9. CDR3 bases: TGCAGCGTTAACGGACAGGGGTTTGGGACTGAAGCTTTCTTT. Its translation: CSVNGQGFGTEAFF. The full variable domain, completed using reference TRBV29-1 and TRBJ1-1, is SAVISQKPSRDICQRGTSLTIQCQVDSQVTMMFWYRQQPGQSLTLIATANQGSEATYESGFVIDKFPISRPNLTFSTLTVSNMSPEDSSIYLCSVNGQGFGTEAFFGQGTRLTVV.

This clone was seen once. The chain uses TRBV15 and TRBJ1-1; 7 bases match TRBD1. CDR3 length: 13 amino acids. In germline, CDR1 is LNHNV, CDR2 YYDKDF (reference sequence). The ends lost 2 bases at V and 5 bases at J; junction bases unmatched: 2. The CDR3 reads CATSRQGGTEAFF. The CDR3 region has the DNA TGTGCCACCAGCAGACAGGGGGGAACTGAAGCTTTCTTT.

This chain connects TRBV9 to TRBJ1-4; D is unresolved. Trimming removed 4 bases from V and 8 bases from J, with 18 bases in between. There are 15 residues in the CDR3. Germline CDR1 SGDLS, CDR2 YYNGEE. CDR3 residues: CASSPDLRIGEKLFF. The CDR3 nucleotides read TGTGCCAGCAGCCCCGATTTGAGGATCGGAGAAAAACTGTTTTTT.

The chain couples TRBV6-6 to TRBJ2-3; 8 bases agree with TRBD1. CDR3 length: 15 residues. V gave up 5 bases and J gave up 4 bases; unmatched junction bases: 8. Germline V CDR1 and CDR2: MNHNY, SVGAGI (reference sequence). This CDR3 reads CASSPGTGVSDTQYF. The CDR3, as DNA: TGTGCCAGCAGTCCCGGGACAGGCGTTTCAGATACGCAGTATTTT.

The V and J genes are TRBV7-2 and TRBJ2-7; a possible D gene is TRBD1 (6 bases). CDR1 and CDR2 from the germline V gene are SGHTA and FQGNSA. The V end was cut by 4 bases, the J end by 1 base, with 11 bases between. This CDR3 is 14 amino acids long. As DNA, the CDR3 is TGTGCCAGCAGCTCCCGGACAGTTTCCTACGAGCAGTACTTC. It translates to CASSSRTVSYEQYF.

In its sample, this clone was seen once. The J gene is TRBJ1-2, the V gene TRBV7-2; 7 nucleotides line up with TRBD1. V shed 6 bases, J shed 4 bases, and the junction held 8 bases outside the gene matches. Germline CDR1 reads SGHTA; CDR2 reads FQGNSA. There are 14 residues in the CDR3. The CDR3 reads CASSYQGQIYGYTF. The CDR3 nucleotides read TGTGCCAGCAGTTATCAGGGACAGATCTATGGCTACACCTTC.

As DNA, the CDR3 is TGTGCCAGTAGTATAGGGACAGGCCAGTCTGGGGCCAACGTCCTGACTTTC. It encodes CASSIGTGQSGANVLTF. The J gene is TRBJ2-6, the V gene TRBV19; 7 bases are shared with TRBD1. This CDR3 spans 17 amino acids. The ends lost 1 base at V and 1 base at J; junction bases unmatched: 4. Germline V CDR1 and CDR2: LNHDA, SQIVND (reference sequence).

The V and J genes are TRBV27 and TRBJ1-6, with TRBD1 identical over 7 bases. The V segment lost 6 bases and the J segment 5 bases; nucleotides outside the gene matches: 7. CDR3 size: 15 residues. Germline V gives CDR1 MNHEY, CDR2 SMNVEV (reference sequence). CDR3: CASSTQGRNNSPLHF. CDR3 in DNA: TGTGCCAGCAGCACACAGGGGCGAAATAATTCACCCCTCCACTTT.

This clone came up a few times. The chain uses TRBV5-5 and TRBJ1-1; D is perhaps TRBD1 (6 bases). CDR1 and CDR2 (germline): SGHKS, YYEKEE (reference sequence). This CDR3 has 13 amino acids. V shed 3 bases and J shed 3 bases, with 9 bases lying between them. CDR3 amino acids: CASSWTAHTEAFF. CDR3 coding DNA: TGTGCCAGCAGCTGGACAGCTCACACTGAAGCTTTCTTT.

The CDR3 reads CASSLRLAGETDTQYF. The CDR3 coding sequence is TGTGCCAGCAGCTTAAGACTAGCGGGGGAGACAGATACGCAGTATTTT. The J gene is TRBJ2-3, the V gene TRBV7-2, with 12 bases lining up with TRBD2. The CDR3 sequence is 16 residues long. Germline CDR1 is SGHTA and CDR2 is FQGNSA. J was trimmed by 3 bases and V by 2 bases; bases with no gene match: 3.

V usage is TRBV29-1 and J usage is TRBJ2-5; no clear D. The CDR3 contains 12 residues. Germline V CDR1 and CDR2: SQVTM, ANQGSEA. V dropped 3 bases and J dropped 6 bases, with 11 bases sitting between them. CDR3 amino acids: CSVERQTKTQYF. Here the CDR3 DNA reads TGCAGCGTTGAGAGGCAGACGAAGACCCAGTACTTC.

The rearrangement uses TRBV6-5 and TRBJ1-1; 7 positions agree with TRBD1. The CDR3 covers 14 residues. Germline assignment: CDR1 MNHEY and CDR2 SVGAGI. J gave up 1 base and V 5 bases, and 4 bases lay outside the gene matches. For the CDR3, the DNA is TGTGCCAGCAGTCAGGGACAGCAGAACACTGAAGCTTTCTTT. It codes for CASSQGQQNTEAFF.

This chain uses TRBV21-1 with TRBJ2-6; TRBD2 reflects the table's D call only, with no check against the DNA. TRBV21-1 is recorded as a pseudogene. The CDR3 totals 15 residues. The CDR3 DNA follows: TGTGCCAGCAGCCTGGAGAGCTCTGGGGCCAACGTCCTGACTTTC. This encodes CASSLESSGANVLTF.

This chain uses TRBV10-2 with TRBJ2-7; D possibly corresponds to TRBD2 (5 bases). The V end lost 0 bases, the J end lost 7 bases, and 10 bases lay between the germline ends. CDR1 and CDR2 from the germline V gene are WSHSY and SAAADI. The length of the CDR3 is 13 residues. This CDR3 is CASSESRTWEQYF. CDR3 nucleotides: TGCGCCAGCAGTGAGTCCCGGACTTGGGAGCAGTACTTC.

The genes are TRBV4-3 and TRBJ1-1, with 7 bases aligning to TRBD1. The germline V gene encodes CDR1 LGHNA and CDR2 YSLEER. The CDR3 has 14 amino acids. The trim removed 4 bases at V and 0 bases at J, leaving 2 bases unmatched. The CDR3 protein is CASSPGQVNTEAFF. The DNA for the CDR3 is TGCGCCAGCAGCCCCGGACAGGTGAACACTGAAGCTTTCTTT.

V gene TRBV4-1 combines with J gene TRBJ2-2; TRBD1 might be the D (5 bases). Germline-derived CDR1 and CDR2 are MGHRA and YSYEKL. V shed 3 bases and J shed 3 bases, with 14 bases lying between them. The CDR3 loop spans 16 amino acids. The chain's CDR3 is CASSHLGRAYTGELFF. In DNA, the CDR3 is TGCGCCAGCAGCCACCTTGGCAGGGCGTACACCGGGGAGCTGTTTTTT.

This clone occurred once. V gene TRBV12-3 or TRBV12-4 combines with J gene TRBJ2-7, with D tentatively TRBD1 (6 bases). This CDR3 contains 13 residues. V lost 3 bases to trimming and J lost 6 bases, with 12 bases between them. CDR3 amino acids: CASSLGANIEQYF. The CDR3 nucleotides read TGTGCCAGCAGTTTGGGGGCAAACATCGAGCAGTACTTC.

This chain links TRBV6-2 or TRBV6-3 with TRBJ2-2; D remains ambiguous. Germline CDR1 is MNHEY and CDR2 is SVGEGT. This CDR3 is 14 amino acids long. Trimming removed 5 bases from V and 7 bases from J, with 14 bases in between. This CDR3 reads CASSPTLAFGELFF. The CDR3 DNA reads TGTGCCAGCAGTCCGACTTTGGCTTTCGGGGAGCTGTTTTTT.